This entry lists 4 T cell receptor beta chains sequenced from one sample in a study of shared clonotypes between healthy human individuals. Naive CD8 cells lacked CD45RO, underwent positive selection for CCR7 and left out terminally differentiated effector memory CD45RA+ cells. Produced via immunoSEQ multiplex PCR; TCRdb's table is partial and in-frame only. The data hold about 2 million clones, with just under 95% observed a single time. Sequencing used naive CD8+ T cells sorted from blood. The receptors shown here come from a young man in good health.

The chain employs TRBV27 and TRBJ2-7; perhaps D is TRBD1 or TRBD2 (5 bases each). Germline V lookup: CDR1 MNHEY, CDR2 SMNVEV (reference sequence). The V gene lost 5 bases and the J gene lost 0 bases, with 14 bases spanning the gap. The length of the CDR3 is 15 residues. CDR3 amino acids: CASSPPGTHSYEQYF. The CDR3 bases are TGTGCCAGCAGTCCCCCCGGGACGCACTCCTACGAGCAGTACTTC.

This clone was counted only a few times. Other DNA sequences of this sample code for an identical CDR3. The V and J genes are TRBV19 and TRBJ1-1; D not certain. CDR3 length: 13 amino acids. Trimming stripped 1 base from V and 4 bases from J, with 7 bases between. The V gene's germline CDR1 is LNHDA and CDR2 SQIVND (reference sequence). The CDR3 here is CASSIGVSTEAFF. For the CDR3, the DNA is TGTGCCAGTAGTATAGGCGTTTCCACTGAAGCTTTCTTT.

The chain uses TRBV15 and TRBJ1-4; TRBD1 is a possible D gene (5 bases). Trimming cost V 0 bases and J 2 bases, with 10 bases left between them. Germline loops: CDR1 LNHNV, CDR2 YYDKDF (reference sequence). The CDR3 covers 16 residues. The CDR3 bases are TGTGCCACCAGCAGAGATCGCGGGGGGACTAATGAAAAACTGTTTTTT. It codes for CATSRDRGGTNEKLFF.

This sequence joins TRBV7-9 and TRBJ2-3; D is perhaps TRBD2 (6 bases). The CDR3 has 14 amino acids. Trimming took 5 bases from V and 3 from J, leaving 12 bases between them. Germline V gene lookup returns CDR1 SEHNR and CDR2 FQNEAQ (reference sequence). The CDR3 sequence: CASSPGVLTDTQYF. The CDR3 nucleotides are TGTGCCAGCAGCCCGGGAGTGTTGACAGATACGCAGTATTTT.